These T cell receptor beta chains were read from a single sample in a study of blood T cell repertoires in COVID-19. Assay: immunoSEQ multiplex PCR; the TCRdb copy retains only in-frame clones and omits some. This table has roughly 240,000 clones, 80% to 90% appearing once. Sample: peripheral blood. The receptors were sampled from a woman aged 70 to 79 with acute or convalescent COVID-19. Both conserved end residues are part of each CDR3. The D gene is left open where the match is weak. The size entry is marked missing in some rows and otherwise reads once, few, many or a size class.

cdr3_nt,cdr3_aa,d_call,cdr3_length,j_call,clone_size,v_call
TGTGCCAGCAGCTTAGTACAGGGCGGCAATCAGCCCCAGCATTTT,CASSLVQGGNQPQHF,NA,15,TRBJ1-5,NA,TRBV7-2
TGTGCCAGCTCGACGGGGGTAGCAGATACGCAGTATTTT,CASSTGVADTQYF,NA,13,TRBJ2-3,NA,TRBV18
TGTGCCAGCAGCCAATTGCCCGCCAGGGGGAATTATGGCTACACCTTC,CASSQLPARGNYGYTF,TRBD1,16,TRBJ1-2,NA,TRBV3-1/TRBV3-2
TGCGCCAGCAGTGAAGACAAAAACTATGGCTACACCTTC,CASSEDKNYGYTF,NA,13,TRBJ1-2,many,TRBV10-1
TGTGCCACCCACCCGGGACAGGGGGCGTTCGCAGCTTTCTTT,CATHPGQGAFAAFF,TRBD1,14,TRBJ1-1,NA,TRBV10-3
TGTGCCAGCAGCTTATCGCCTAGCGTAGGATTTGGCACAGATACGCAGTATTTT,CASSLSPSVGFGTDTQYF,NA,18,TRBJ2-3,medium-sized,TRBV11-2
TGTGCCAGTACCCTGGACAGCTACAATGAGCAGTTCTTC,CASTLDSYNEQFF,NA,13,TRBJ2-1,NA,TRBV19
TGTGCCAGCAGCCTGCCCGGGGTGCGAGGCTACACCTTC,CASSLPGVRGYTF,NA,13,TRBJ1-2,NA,TRBV7-2
TGTGCCAGCAGCTTGGGACAGGACCCCCATCCACCCCTCCACTTT,CASSLGQDPHPPLHF,NA,15,TRBJ1-6,NA,TRBV5-8
TGTGCCAGTAGTTCTCCCCTAAGCGGTGAGCTGTTTTTT,CASSSPLSGELFF,NA,13,TRBJ2-2,once,TRBV19
TGTGCCAGCAGCCGTCCCCGTCTCCGGTGGGAGACCCAGTACTTC,CASSRPRLRWETQYF,NA,15,TRBJ2-5,NA,TRBV7-9
TGCGCCAGCGCGAGCGCACACACCGGGGAGCTGTTTTTT,CASASAHTGELFF,NA,13,TRBJ2-2,NA,TRBV5-1
TGTGCCAGCAGCCGTGACTCATCGAGCTCTGGAAACACCATATATTTT,CASSRDSSSSGNTIYF,NA,16,TRBJ1-3,once,TRBV2
TGTGCCAGCAGCCCATGGACAGGTAAGAACACTGAAGCTTTCTTT,CASSPWTGKNTEAFF,TRBD1,15,TRBJ1-1,NA,TRBV9
TGTGCCAGCAGTGACACCAAGACAGGGATCAATGAGCAGTTCTTC,CASSDTKTGINEQFF,TRBD1,15,TRBJ2-1,NA,TRBV14
TGTGCCAGCAGTGGGGGACAGACAAACTATGGCTACACCTTC,CASSGGQTNYGYTF,TRBD1,14,TRBJ1-2,NA,TRBV27
TGTGCCACCAGCAGAGAAAGGGGCTACTATGGCTACACCTTC,CATSRERGYYGYTF,NA,14,TRBJ1-2,NA,TRBV15
TGCGCCAGCAGCTGGACAGGGAGTAGTGGATCCTACGAGCAGTACTTC,CASSWTGSSGSYEQYF,TRBD1,16,TRBJ2-7,once,TRBV5-1
TGTGCCAGCAGGCGGGACAGGGACAACTATGGCTACACCTTC,CASRRDRDNYGYTF,TRBD1,14,TRBJ1-2,NA,TRBV5-6
TGTGCCAGCAGCATACCGGGGGTAGCGGGGAAAAACACCGGGGAGCTGTTTTTT,CASSIPGVAGKNTGELFF,TRBD2,18,TRBJ2-2,NA,TRBV7-9
TGTGCCAGCAGCTTCGGTGGGACAGGGGAGAGAGAGACCCAGTACTTC,CASSFGGTGERETQYF,TRBD1,16,TRBJ2-5,NA,TRBV7-9
TGTGCCAGCAGCCGTCAGGGTTTGTTCTCTGGGGCCAACGTCCTGACTTTC,CASSRQGLFSGANVLTF,NA,17,TRBJ2-6,many,TRBV7-9
TGTGCCAGCAGCTCCGTAGGGGGGACAGGGTTCAATGAAGCTTTCTTT,CASSSVGGTGFNEAFF,TRBD1,16,TRBJ1-1,NA,TRBV11-2
TGTGCCAGTAGCATCACAGGGGGCAGCGCCGGGGAGCTGTTTTTT,CASSITGGSAGELFF,TRBD1,15,TRBJ2-2,NA,TRBV19
TGTGCCAGCAGCCAAGATCTGGACAGAAAGAATCAGCCCCAGCATTTT,CASSQDLDRKNQPQHF,NA,16,TRBJ1-5,NA,TRBV3-1/TRBV3-2
TGTGCCAGCAGCTCGCGGGGGTCAGTCTACGAGCAGTACTTC,CASSSRGSVYEQYF,TRBD2,14,TRBJ2-7,NA,TRBV7-2
TGTGCCAGCAGACAGAGAGGGAACTACAATGAGCAGTTCTTC,CASRQRGNYNEQFF,NA,14,TRBJ2-1,few,TRBV2
TGTGCCAGCAGTTATAAGGGGATCAATCAGCCCCAGCATTTT,CASSYKGINQPQHF,NA,14,TRBJ1-5,NA,TRBV6-2/TRBV6-3
TGTGCCACCAGCAGAGAACGAGTGACAGGGGACAATCAGCCCCAGCATTTT,CATSRERVTGDNQPQHF,TRBD1,17,TRBJ1-5,NA,TRBV15
TGTGCCACCAGTTGGGGGGATACTGAAGCTTTCTTT,CATSWGDTEAFF,NA,12,TRBJ1-1,NA,TRBV24-1
TGTGCCCCCAAATCGGGGGAGAGCTTCTACGAGCAGTACTTC,CAPKSGESFYEQYF,NA,14,TRBJ2-7,NA,TRBV27
TGTGCCAGCAGTAGCGGCTTGGGAGAGACCCAGTACTTC,CASSSGLGETQYF,NA,13,TRBJ2-5,once,TRBV5-4
TGTGCCAGCAGTTACTCGGGCGACATTTACATGAACACTGAAGCTTTCTTT,CASSYSGDIYMNTEAFF,NA,17,TRBJ1-1,NA,TRBV6-2/TRBV6-3
TGTGCCAGCAGCTTAGGACAGGGGGCAGTCGAGCAGTACTTC,CASSLGQGAVEQYF,TRBD1,14,TRBJ2-7,NA,TRBV13
TGTGCCAGCAGTTTTTCCCTAACAGGGCAGCCCCAGCATTTT,CASSFSLTGQPQHF,NA,14,TRBJ1-5,NA,TRBV28
TGTGCCAGCATGTGGCAGGGAGGTTCACCCCTCCACTTT,CASMWQGGSPLHF,NA,13,TRBJ1-6,NA,TRBV6-5
TGTGCCAGCAACCCGTTGGTATCGCGACAGGGGGCACGGACCGGGGAGCTGTTTTTT,CASNPLVSRQGARTGELFF,TRBD1,19,TRBJ2-2,NA,TRBV28